Below, 13 T cell receptor beta chains from the same sample are listed, as sequenced in a study of cytomegalovirus exposure and HLA in healthy donors. The study ran its PCR with 60 Vbeta and 13 Jbeta primers. Assay used: immunoSEQ multiplex PCR; TCRdb lists only in-frame clones, some missing. The sample shows around 150,000 clones, about three quarters of them seen only once. Material: PBMCs. These receptors were taken from a young man in good health and CMV-seropositive.

The chain has TRBV10-1 and TRBJ2-3; 7 bases are a match to TRBD2. CDR1 is WNHNN and CDR2 is SYGVQD in the germline V gene (reference sequence). The J segment lost 3 bases and the V segment lost 6 bases, leaving 9 bases of the junction unmatched. This CDR3 is 15 amino acids long. CDR3 amino acids: CASRSKRDGTDTQYF. For the CDR3, the DNA is TGCGCCAGCAGGAGTAAGCGGGATGGGACAGATACGCAGTATTTT.

In this sample, this clone turned up once. V gene TRBV5-1 combines with J gene TRBJ2-3; D may be TRBD1 (6 bases). V lost 3 bases to trimming and J lost 3 bases, with 11 bases between them. This CDR3 region has 14 residues. From germline, CDR1 is SGHRS and CDR2 YFSETQ. The CDR3 DNA reads as TGCGCCAGCAGCTCGGGGACACGAACAGATACGCAGTATTTT. Translating it yields CASSSGTRTDTQYF.

The gene calls are TRBV5-6 and TRBJ1-1, with 8 bases matching TRBD1. Losses at the gene ends were 4 bases for V and 6 bases for J; bases not matched to a gene: 17. Germline CDR1 and CDR2: SGHDT and YYEEEE. The CDR3 runs to 17 residues. Here the CDR3 reads CASSAETGAARGAEAFF. For the CDR3, the DNA is TGTGCCAGCAGCGCAGAGACAGGGGCCGCCCGGGGCGCTGAAGCTTTCTTT.

The chain recombines TRBV28 with TRBJ1-6, with 11 nucleotides matching TRBD1. J gave up 7 bases and V 8 bases, and 10 bases lay outside the gene matches. Germline CDR1 and CDR2: MDHEN and SYDVKM. CDR3 size: 16 residues. Here the CDR3 reads CASGGQGASGNSPLHF. CDR3 nucleotide sequence: TGTGCCAGCGGCGGACAGGGGGCAAGTGGGAATTCACCCCTCCACTTT.

The chain carries TRBV19 and TRBJ2-1, with a weak D call TRBD1 (6 bases). V was shortened by 3 bases and J by 6 bases, with 18 bases between the two germline ends. The CDR3 contains 16 residues. Germline V lookup: CDR1 LNHDA, CDR2 SQIVND (reference sequence). The chain's CDR3 is CASSMRGTDVGNEQFF. In DNA, the CDR3 is TGTGCCAGTAGTATGAGGGGGACGGACGTGGGCAATGAGCAGTTCTTC.

The chain joins TRBV30 to TRBJ2-5; D call uncertain. Germline V gene data show CDR1 as GTSNPN and CDR2 as SVGIG (reference sequence). The V gene lost 1 base and the J gene lost 2 bases, with 11 bases spanning the gap. The CDR3 extends over 14 amino acids. The CDR3: CAWSGVSRQETQYF. The CDR3 nucleotides are TGTGCCTGGAGTGGGGTTAGCCGTCAAGAGACCCAGTACTTC. Full variable domain (rest looked up from reference TRBV30 and TRBJ2-5): SQTIHQWPATLVQPVGSPLSLECTVEGTSNPNLYWYRQAAGRGLQLLFYSVGIGQISSEVPQNLSASRPQDRQFILSSKKLLLSDSGFYLCAWSGVSRQETQYFGPGTRLLVL.

This clone was detected only once. CDR3 loop: CASSYSKPQQEQFF. The CDR3 region has the DNA TGTGCCAGCAGTTACTCAAAACCCCAACAGGAGCAGTTCTTC. The chain links TRBV6-5 to TRBJ2-1; D call uncertain. This CDR3 is built from 14 residues. From germline, CDR1 is MNHEY and CDR2 SVGAGI. Trimming stripped 0 bases from V and 10 bases from J, with 13 bases between.

This clone came up a few times. This chain connects TRBV19 to TRBJ1-5; D perhaps matches TRBD1 (5 bases). Germline loops: CDR1 LNHDA, CDR2 SQIVND (reference sequence). The V end was cut by 2 bases, the J end by 7 bases, with 12 bases between. There are 14 residues in the CDR3. The CDR3 spells CASSIQGEEQPQHF. The CDR3 nucleotides are TGTGCCAGTAGTATACAAGGGGAAGAACAGCCCCAGCATTTT. The variable domain in full, with the rest retrieved from reference TRBV19 and TRBJ1-5, is DGGITQSPKYLFRKEGQNVTLSCEQNLNHDAMYWYRQDPGQGLRLIYYSQIVNDFQKGDIAEGYSVSREKKESFPLTVTSAQKNPTAFYLCASSIQGEEQPQHFGDGTRLSIL.

The V gene is TRBV6-5, the J gene TRBJ2-1; 12 bases map to TRBD2. The V gene end was trimmed by 2 bases and the J gene end by 7 bases; junction bases not matched to a gene: 6. The CDR3 sequence is 16 residues long. CDR1 is MNHEY, CDR2 SVGAGI, per germline. In nucleotides, the CDR3 is TGTGCCAGCAGTTACGCTAGCGGGGGGGCAAGGAATGAGCAGTTCTTC. This codes for CASSYASGGARNEQFF.

This chain joins TRBV19 and TRBJ1-1; 8 bases match TRBD1. Per the germline V gene, CDR1 is LNHDA and CDR2 is SQIVND (reference sequence). The V segment lost 10 bases and the J segment 6 bases; nucleotides outside the gene matches: 7. The CDR3 totals 12 residues. The CDR3 bases are TGTGCCACTGACAGGGGATTCGCTGAAGCTTTCTTT. This gives the protein CATDRGFAEAFF.

The CDR3 sequence: CATSRGQGYGYTF. In nucleotides, the CDR3 is TGTGCCACCAGCAGAGGACAGGGGTACGGCTACACCTTC. V is TRBV15 and J is TRBJ1-2, with TRBD1 matching over 8 bases. J lost 8 bases, V lost 1 base, and 3 bases had no gene match. The CDR3 consists of 13 residues. The V gene's germline CDR1 is LNHNV and CDR2 YYDKDF (reference sequence).

A word on this clone: Distinct nucleotide sequences in the sample also encode this CDR3. The rearrangement links TRBV28 to TRBJ2-5, with 8 bases aligning to TRBD1. V dropped 4 bases and J dropped 2; count of bases not matched to a gene: 3. CDR3 length: 14 amino acids. Germline V gene lookup returns CDR1 MDHEN and CDR2 SYDVKM. CDR3 protein: CASSSTGGQETQYF. Written as DNA, the CDR3 is TGTGCCAGCAGTTCAACAGGGGGGCAAGAGACCCAGTACTTC.

This chain links TRBV11-3 with TRBJ1-1; D unclear. In germline, CDR1 is SGHNT, CDR2 YENEEA. With 0 bases removed from V and 0 bases from J, the gap between germline ends came to 11 bases. The CDR3 runs 16 residues. CDR3 sequence (DNA): TGTGCCAGCAGCTTAGAAAAGAACAGAATGAACACTGAAGCTTTCTTT. Translation gives CASSLEKNRMNTEAFF.